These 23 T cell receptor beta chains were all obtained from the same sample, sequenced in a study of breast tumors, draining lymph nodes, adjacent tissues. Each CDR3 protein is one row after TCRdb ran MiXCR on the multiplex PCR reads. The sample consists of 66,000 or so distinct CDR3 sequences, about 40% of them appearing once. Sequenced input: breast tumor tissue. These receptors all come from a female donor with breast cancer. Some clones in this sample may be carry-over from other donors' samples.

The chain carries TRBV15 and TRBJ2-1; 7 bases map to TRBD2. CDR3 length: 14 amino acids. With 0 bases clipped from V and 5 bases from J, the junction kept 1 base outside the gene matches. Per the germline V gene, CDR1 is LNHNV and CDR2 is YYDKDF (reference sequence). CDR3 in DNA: TGTGCCACCAGCAGAGAAAGCGGGAACAATGAGCAGTTCTTC. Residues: CATSRESGNNEQFF.

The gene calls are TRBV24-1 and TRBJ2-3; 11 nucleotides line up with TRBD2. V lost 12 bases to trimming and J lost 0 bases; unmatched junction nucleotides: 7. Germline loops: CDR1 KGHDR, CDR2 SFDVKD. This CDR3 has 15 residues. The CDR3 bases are TGTGCCCCACCCCGACTAGCGGGGAGCACAGATACGCAGTATTTT. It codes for CAPPRLAGSTDTQYF.

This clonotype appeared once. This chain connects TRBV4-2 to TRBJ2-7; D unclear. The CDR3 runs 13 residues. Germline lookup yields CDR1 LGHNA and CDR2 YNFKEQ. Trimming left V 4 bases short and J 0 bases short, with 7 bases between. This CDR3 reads CASSPAPSYEQYF. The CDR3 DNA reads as TGTGCCAGCAGCCCCGCCCCCTCCTACGAGCAGTACTTC.

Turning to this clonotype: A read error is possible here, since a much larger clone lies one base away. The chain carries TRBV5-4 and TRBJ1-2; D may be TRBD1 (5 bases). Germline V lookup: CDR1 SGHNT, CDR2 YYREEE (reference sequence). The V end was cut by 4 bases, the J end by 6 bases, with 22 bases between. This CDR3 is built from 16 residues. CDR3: CASSHMPEGRSHGYTF. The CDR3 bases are TGTGCCAGCAGCCATATGCCGGAGGGGCGCAGCCATGGCTACACCTTC. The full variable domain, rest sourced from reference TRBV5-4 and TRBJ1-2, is ETGVTQSPTHLIKTRGQQVTLRCSSQSGHNTVSWYQQALGQGPQFIFQYYREEENGRGNFPPRFSGLQFPNYSSELNVNALELDDSALYLCASSHMPEGRSHGYTFGSGTRLTVV.

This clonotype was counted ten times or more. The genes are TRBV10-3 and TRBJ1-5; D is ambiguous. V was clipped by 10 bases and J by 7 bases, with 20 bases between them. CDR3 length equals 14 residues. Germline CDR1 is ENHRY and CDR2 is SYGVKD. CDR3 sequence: CATSLGGLDQPQHF. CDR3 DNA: TGTGCCACCTCGTTGGGAGGGCTTGACCAGCCCCAGCATTTT.

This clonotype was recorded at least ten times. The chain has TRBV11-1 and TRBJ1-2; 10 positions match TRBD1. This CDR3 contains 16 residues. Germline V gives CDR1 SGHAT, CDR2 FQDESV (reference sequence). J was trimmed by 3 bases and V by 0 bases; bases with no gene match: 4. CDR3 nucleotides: TGTGCCAGCAGCTTAGCCGGGACAGGGGCTGACTATGGCTACACCTTC. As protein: CASSLAGTGADYGYTF.

The chain's CDR3 is CATWSGRDGDQPQHF. In DNA form, the CDR3 reads TGTGCCACCTGGTCTGGGCGGGACGGTGATCAGCCCCAGCATTTT. The chain links TRBV24-1 to TRBJ1-5, with a tentative D call TRBD1 (5 bases). The length of the CDR3 is 15 residues. Germline lookup yields CDR1 KGHDR and CDR2 SFDVKD. V shed 9 bases and J shed 5 bases, with 19 bases lying between them.

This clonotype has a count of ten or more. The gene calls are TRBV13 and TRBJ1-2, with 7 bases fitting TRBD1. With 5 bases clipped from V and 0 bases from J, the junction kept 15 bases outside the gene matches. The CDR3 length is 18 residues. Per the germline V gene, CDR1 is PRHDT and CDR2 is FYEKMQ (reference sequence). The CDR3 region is CASSEEGTVPTPNYGYTF. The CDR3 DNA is TGTGCCAGCAGCGAAGAGGGGACAGTTCCGACACCTAACTATGGCTACACCTTC.

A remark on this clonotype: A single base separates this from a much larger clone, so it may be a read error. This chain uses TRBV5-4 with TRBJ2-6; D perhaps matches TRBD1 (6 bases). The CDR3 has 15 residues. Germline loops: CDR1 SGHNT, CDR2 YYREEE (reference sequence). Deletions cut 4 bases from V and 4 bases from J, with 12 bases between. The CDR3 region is CASSLGAPGANVLTF. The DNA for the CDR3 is TGTGCCAGCAGCCTGGGGGCGCCCGGGGCCAACGTCCTGACTTTC.

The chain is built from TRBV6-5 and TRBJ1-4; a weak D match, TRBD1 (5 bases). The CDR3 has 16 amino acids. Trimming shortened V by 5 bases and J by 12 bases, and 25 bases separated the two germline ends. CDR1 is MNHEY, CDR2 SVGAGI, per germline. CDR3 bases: TGTGCCAGCAGTCACCGCCGGGCCGTGGGGAAAGGGGAACTGTTTTTT. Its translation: CASSHRRAVGKGELFF.

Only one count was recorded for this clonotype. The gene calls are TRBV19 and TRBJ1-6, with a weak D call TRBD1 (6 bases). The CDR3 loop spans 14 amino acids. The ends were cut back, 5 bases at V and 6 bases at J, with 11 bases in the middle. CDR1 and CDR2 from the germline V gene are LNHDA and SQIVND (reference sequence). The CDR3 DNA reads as TGTGCCAGTAGTGCCGGACAGCGTAATTCACCCCTCCACTTT. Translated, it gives CASSAGQRNSPLHF.

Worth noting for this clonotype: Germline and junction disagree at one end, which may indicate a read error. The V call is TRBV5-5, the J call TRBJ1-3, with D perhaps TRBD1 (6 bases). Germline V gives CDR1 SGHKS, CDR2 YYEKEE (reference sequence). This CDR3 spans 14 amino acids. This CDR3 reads CASSFTRGGNIIYF. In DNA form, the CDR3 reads TGTGCTAGCAGCTTCACCAGGGGTGGAAACATCATATATTTT.

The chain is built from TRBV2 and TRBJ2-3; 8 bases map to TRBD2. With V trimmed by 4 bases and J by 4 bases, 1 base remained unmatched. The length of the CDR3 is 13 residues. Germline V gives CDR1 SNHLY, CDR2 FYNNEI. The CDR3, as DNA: TGTGCCAGCAGTGCGGGAGGGGCAGATACGCAGTATTTT. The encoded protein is CASSAGGADTQYF.

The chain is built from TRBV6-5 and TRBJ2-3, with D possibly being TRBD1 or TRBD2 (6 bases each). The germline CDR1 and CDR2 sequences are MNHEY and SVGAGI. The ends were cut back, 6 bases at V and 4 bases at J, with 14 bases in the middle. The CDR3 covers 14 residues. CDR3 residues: CASRPGGRADTQYF. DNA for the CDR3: TGTGCCAGCAGACCCGGGGGCAGGGCAGATACGCAGTATTTT.

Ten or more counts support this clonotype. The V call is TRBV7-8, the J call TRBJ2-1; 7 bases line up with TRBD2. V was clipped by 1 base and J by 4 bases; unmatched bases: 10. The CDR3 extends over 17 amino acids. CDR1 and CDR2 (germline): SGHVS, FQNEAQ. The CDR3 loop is CASSLVVSGLGYNEQFF. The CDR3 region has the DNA TGTGCCAGCAGCTTAGTCGTTAGCGGGCTAGGATACAATGAGCAGTTCTTC.

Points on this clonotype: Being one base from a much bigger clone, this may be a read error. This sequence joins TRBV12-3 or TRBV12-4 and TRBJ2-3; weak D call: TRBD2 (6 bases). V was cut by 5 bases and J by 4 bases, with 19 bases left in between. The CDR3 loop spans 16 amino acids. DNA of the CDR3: TGTGCCAGCAGTGACCAGGGCGGGGCGGGGTCAGATACGCAGTATTTT. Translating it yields CASSDQGGAGSDTQYF.

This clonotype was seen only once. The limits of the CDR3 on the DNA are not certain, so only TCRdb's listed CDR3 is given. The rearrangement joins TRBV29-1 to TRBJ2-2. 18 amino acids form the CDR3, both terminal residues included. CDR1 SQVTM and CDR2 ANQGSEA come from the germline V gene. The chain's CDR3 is CSVEAGSGFLQYFGELFF.

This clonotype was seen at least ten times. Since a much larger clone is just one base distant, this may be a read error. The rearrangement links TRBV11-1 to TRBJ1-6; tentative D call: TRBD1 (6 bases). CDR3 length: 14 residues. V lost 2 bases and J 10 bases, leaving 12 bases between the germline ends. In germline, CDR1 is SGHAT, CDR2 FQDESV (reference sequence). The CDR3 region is CASSLPGAASPLHF. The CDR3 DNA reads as TGTGCCAGCAGCTTACCAGGGGCAGCCTCACCCCTCCACTTT.

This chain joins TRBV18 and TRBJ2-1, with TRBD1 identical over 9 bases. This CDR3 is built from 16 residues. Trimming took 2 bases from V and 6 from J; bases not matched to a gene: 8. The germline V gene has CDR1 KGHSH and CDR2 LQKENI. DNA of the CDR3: TGTGCCAGCTCACCATTCCCGGGACAGGGAGGCAATGAGCAGTTCTTC. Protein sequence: CASSPFPGQGGNEQFF.

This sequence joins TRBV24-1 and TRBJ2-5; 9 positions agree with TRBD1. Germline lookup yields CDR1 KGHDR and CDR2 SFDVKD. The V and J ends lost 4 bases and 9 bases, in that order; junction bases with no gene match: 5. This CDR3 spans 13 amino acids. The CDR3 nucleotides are TGTGCCACCAGTGACCAGCGGACAGGGGCCCAGTACTTC. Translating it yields CATSDQRTGAQYF.

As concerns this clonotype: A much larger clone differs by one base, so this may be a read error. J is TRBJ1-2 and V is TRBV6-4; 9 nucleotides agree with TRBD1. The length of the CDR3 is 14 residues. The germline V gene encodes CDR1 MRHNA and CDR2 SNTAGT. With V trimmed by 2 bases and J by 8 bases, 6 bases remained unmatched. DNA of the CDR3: TGTGCCAGCAGTGACGGGACAGGGCAGAGAGGCTACACCTTC. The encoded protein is CASSDGTGQRGYTF.

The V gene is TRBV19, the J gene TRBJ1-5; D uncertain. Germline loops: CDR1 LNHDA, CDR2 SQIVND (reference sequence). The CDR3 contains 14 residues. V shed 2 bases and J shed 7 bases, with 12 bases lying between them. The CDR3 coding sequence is TGTGCCAGTAGTATAAGGGCGGGCCCCCAGCCCCAGCATTTT. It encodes CASSIRAGPQPQHF.

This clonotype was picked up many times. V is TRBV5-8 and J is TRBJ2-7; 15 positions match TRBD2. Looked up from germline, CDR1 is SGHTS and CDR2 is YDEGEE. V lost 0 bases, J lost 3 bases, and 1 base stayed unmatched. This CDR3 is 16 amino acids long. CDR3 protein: CASSLGGLAGGYEQYF. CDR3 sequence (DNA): TGTGCCAGCAGCTTGGGGGGACTAGCGGGAGGCTACGAGCAGTACTTC.